A single TCR beta chain is shown here with its context. The data are from a study of blood T cell repertoires in COVID-19. Study-wide context: Whether acute or convalescent, the COVID-19 samples came from the United States, Italy and Spain. Sample material is recorded as cDNA or gDNA derived from T cells, B-cell-depleted T cells, or PBMCs.

Looked up from germline, CDR1 is PRHDT and CDR2 is FYEKMQ (reference sequence). The CDR3 is made up of 15 amino acids. V was trimmed by 3 bases and J by 5 bases, leaving 13 bases between them. Original processing methods: By means of reference gene primer amplification, nucleated cell counts were estimated. Produced via immunoSEQ multiplex PCR; TCRdb's table is partial and in-frame only. The V and J calls and clone size were taken over from that table, and D and trimming were inferred from the DNA. The sample has tens of thousands of clones; roughly 88% are singletons. This sequence originates from a human donor in a cohort sampled during active COVID-19. Sequenced: peripheral blood. V gene TRBV13 combines with J gene TRBJ1-4; D is ambiguous. Written as DNA, the CDR3 is TGTGCCAGCAGCTTTTCTTACGGAGCAAATGAAAAACTGTTTTTT. It is translated as CASSFSYGANEKLFF.